This TCR beta chain was observed in a study of cytomegalovirus exposure and HLA in healthy donors. Study conclusions and caveats: What a later analysis showed was that several of the most significant clusters appeared linked to common viral pathogens. Trimming of TCR beta V- and J-genes showed a link, identified in a later analysis, to a missense DCLRE1C variant. A highly shared variant cluster was judged a likely technical artifact.

Comment on this clone: The antigen remains unidentified.

This CDR3 is 15 amino acids long. V dropped 1 base and J dropped 1; count of bases not matched to a gene: 1. From germline, CDR1 is MDHEN and CDR2 SYDVKM. PCR primers comprised 60 Vbeta and 13 Jbeta primers. Clones were sequenced by immunoSEQ multiplex PCR, and TCRdb holds only the in-frame ones, with some missing. The sample consists of roughly 150,000 clones, more than 60% of them appearing once. Specimen: PBMCs. The receptor was isolated from a man aged 18 to 29 in good health and CMV-seropositive. The chain has TRBV28 and TRBJ2-3; 8 nucleotides align to TRBD1. The CDR3 DNA reads TGTGCCAGCAGTTTATTGGGACAGGGCACAGATACGCAGTATTTT. This sequence encodes CASSLLGQGTDTQYF.